The clone carrying this T cell receptor (beta chain) came up many times. Its antigen is not known. This specimen belongs to a study of Graves' ophthalmopathy and Graves' hyperthyroidism. Points from the study as a whole: In separating ophthalmopathy from stable hyperthyroidism, a 13-signature model achieved 85% to 90% sensitivity and approximately 81% specificity. The model predicted ophthalmopathy progression with 65% to 71% sensitivity and approximately 72% specificity.

Ophthalmopathy donors were characterized by moderate-to-severe activity, CAS of at least 3, NOSPECS of at least 4, and duration under 3 months. RNA transcripts were the source from which TCR beta CDR3 regions were amplified. The authors performed first-round RT-PCR with HTBI primers and then a second-round multiplex PCR. One entry per CDR3 protein, called by TCRdb with MiXCR from the multiplex PCR reads. This repertoire shows 500,000 to 800,000 distinct CDR3 sequences, about two fifths found once; its top ten account for 3% to 3.5%. Per the germline V gene, CDR1 is LNHDA and CDR2 is SQIVND (reference sequence). The CDR3 sequence is 14 residues long. The ends were cut back, 7 bases at V and 0 bases at J, with 10 bases in the middle.

The sequence came from an adult man with Graves' ophthalmopathy. The sequenced sample was peripheral blood. This sequence joins TRBV19 and TRBJ1-5; D unclear. DNA of the CDR3: TGTGCCAGTACCTCAGTTGTTAGCAATCAGCCCCAGCATTTT. Translated, it gives CASTSVVSNQPQHF.